This TCR beta chain was observed in a study of long-term antiretroviral therapy in people with HIV. Overall study: The oldest specimens predate the 2015 immediate-ART recommendation by about a decade. Findings and caveats of the study: ART preceded a rise in diversity that nonetheless stayed lower than in transplant donor controls.

As for this clone: The antigen is undetermined.

This CDR3 has 14 residues. V dropped 3 bases and J dropped 6 bases, with 11 bases sitting between them. From germline, CDR1 is SEHNR and CDR2 FQNEAQ (reference sequence). Researchers report immunoSEQ v3.0 was run at survey level. Generated by immunoSEQ multiplex PCR, the TCRdb table keeps only in-frame clones and is missing some. The sample records 20,000 to 25,000 clones, around 81% being singletons. The gene calls are TRBV7-9 and TRBJ1-4; TRBD1 is a possible D gene (5 bases). Sequenced material: unsorted PBMCs, taken 1.6 years after starting antiretroviral therapy. The origin of this receptor is a man aged 40-55 years with HIV. CDR3 DNA: TGTGCCAGCAGCTTTACGGGGGGAGATGAAAAACTGTTTTTT. Residues: CASSFTGGDEKLFF.